This entry lists 14 T cell receptor beta chains sequenced from one sample in a study of blood T cell repertoires in COVID-19. Using immunoSEQ multiplex PCR, the repertoire was profiled, and TCRdb retains in-frame clones only, with some absent. Of approximately 220,000 clones in the sample, approximately 86% are singletons; the top ten hold around 4%. The sequenced material came from PBMCs or T cells enriched from blood (not recorded which). The receptors stem from a woman younger than 45 who had been exposed to COVID-19.

This chain uses TRBV11-2 with TRBJ1-2; D gene uncertain. The CDR3 runs to 14 residues. V dropped 1 base and J dropped 4 bases, with 10 bases sitting between them. CDR1 and CDR2 (germline): SGHAT, FQNNGV. CDR3 nucleotides: TGTGCCAGCAGCTTAGCTCGAGGGCTCTATGGCTACACCTTC. Translation: CASSLARGLYGYTF.

The chain joins TRBV12-5 to TRBJ2-3; TRBD2 aligns across 13 bases. The ends lost 6 bases at V and 0 bases at J; junction bases unmatched: 9. The CDR3 length is 18 residues. The germline V gene encodes CDR1 LGHNT and CDR2 FRNRAP. For the CDR3, the DNA is TGTGCTAGTGGCAGGGGACTAGCGGGGAGCTCTAGCACAGATACGCAGTATTTT. Protein product: CASGRGLAGSSSTDTQYF.

V usage is TRBV11-2 and J usage is TRBJ2-3; TRBD2 might be the D (6 bases). Trimming removed 2 bases at V and 6 bases at J, with 15 bases between. Germline V gene sequence: CDR1 SGHAT, CDR2 FQNNGV. This CDR3 comprises 15 residues. The DNA of the CDR3 is TGTGCCAGCAGCTTAACGGGACTGACATCGGATACGCAGTATTTT. This codes for CASSLTGLTSDTQYF. The full variable domain, in which reference TRBV11-2 and TRBJ2-3 provide the parts outside the CDR3, is EAGVAQSPRYKIIEKRQSVAFWCNPISGHATLYWYQQILGQGPKLLIQFQNNGVVDDSQLPKDRFSAERLKGVDSTLKIQPAKLEDSAVYLCASSLTGLTSDTQYFGPGTRLTVL.

CDR3 sequence (DNA): TGTGCCAGCAGTTACTCCCCTCTCCGGACAGGGGGTGGCTACACCTTC. Translation: CASSYSPLRTGGGYTF. The chain employs TRBV6-2 or TRBV6-3 and TRBJ1-2; TRBD1 matches at 10 bases. V gave up 0 bases and J gave up 7 bases; unmatched junction bases: 8. Germline V lookup: CDR1 MNHEY, CDR2 SVGEGT. The CDR3 consists of 16 residues.

The chain is built from TRBV27 and TRBJ2-2, with 11 bases that match TRBD1. CDR3 length equals 14 residues. In germline, CDR1 is MNHEY, CDR2 SMNVEV (reference sequence). The trim removed 6 bases at V and 7 bases at J, leaving 4 bases unmatched. CDR3 bases: TGTGCCAGCAGCTGGACAGGGGGCGGCGGGGAGCTGTTTTTT. This sequence encodes CASSWTGGGGELFF.

This CDR3 reads CASSRGRTGNTIYF. In DNA, the CDR3 is TGTGCCAGCAGTCGGGGAAGAACTGGAAACACCATATATTTT. The chain joins TRBV28 to TRBJ1-3; no clear D. Germline V gene lookup returns CDR1 MDHEN and CDR2 SYDVKM. The CDR3 has 14 amino acids. The V and J ends lost 5 bases and 2 bases respectively, with 10 bases between them. The full variable domain, in which reference TRBV28 and TRBJ1-3 provide the parts outside the CDR3, is DVKVTQSSRYLVKRTGEKVFLECVQDMDHENMFWYRQDPGLGLRLIYFSYDVKMKEKGDIPEGYSVSREKKERFSLILESASTNQTSMYLCASSRGRTGNTIYFGEGSWLTVV.

This clone was seen a few times. The chain carries TRBV5-8 and TRBJ1-5; tentative D call: TRBD1 (5 bases). CDR3 length: 15 amino acids. Looked up from germline, CDR1 is SGHTS and CDR2 is YDEGEE. Trimming shortened V by 2 bases and J by 4 bases, and 13 bases separated the two germline ends. Written as DNA, the CDR3 is TGTGCCAGCAGCTTCGGGGACTTCCCGAATCAGCCCCAGCATTTT. The encoded protein is CASSFGDFPNQPQHF. Using reference TRBV5-8 and TRBJ1-5 for the parts outside the CDR3, the full variable domain is EAGVTQSPTHLIKTRGQQATLRCSPISGHTSVYWYQQALGLGLQFLLWYDEGEERNRGNFPPRFSGRQFPNYSSELNVNALELEDSALYLCASSFGDFPNQPQHFGDGTRLSIL.

This clone was observed a few times. The chain has TRBV30 and TRBJ2-7; 9 bases align to TRBD2. The germline V gene encodes CDR1 GTSNPN and CDR2 SVGIG (reference sequence). CDR3 length equals 13 residues. Trimming removed 5 bases from V and 3 bases from J; junction bases left unmatched: 5. CDR3 sequence: CAWLGRGGYEQYF. The CDR3 coding sequence is TGTGCCTGGTTGGGGCGGGGGGGCTACGAGCAGTACTTC. Full variable domain (rest looked up from reference TRBV30 and TRBJ2-7): SQTIHQWPATLVQPVGSPLSLECTVEGTSNPNLYWYRQAAGRGLQLLFYSVGIGQISSEVPQNLSASRPQDRQFILSSKKLLLSDSGFYLCAWLGRGGYEQYFGPGTRLTVT.

On this clone itself: This sample also contains other DNA sequences that code for the same CDR3. This chain uses TRBV11-2 with TRBJ1-1; perhaps TRBD1 as D (6 bases). Germline assignment: CDR1 SGHAT and CDR2 FQNNGV. V was cut by 4 bases and J by 1 base, with 10 bases left in between. The CDR3 has 14 residues. Here the CDR3 reads CASSSGRGNTEAFF. Written as DNA, the CDR3 is TGTGCCAGCAGCTCGGGCAGGGGGAACACTGAAGCTTTCTTT.

This chain links TRBV4-1 with TRBJ2-1; D is uncertain. The CDR3 has 12 residues. The V end lost 4 bases, the J end lost 7 bases, and 8 bases lay between the germline ends. Germline V gene lookup returns CDR1 MGHRA and CDR2 YSYEKL. The CDR3: CASSPDFNEQFF. The CDR3 DNA is TGCGCCAGCAGCCCCGACTTTAATGAGCAGTTCTTC.

V and J are TRBV19 and TRBJ2-1, with TRBD1 matching over 10 bases. Looked up from germline, CDR1 is LNHDA and CDR2 is SQIVND (reference sequence). The CDR3 is 13 residues long. Trimming at V came to 6 bases and at J to 7 bases, leaving 3 bases not matched to a gene. The CDR3 loop is CASSDRGQNEQFF. The CDR3 DNA is TGTGCCAGTAGCGACAGGGGGCAAAATGAGCAGTTCTTC.

The chain combines TRBV3-1 (or the pseudogene TRBV3-2) with TRBJ2-7, with no clear D. Trimming took off 1 base at V and 3 bases at J, with 7 bases between the two ends. This CDR3 has 13 amino acids. Germline V gene sequence: CDR1 LGHDT, CDR2 YNNKEL (reference sequence). CDR3 in amino acids: CASSQVAFYEQYF. The CDR3 region has the DNA TGTGCCAGCAGCCAAGTTGCGTTCTACGAGCAGTACTTC.

The V gene is TRBV9, the J gene TRBJ1-2; no definite D call. The length of the CDR3 is 14 residues. CDR1 is SGDLS and CDR2 is YYNGEE in the germline V gene. The V end lost 4 bases, the J end lost 4 bases, and 14 bases lay between the germline ends. CDR3 loop: CASSTLTGVYGYTF. In DNA form, the CDR3 reads TGTGCCAGCAGCACCTTAACGGGAGTCTATGGCTACACCTTC.

This sequence joins TRBV30 and TRBJ1-2, with unresolved D. The length of the CDR3 is 12 residues. Germline V gives CDR1 GTSNPN, CDR2 SVGIG (reference sequence). Trimming stripped 2 bases from V and 5 bases from J, with 9 bases between. In DNA form, the CDR3 reads TGTGCCTGGAGTACCACGGGGTATGGCTACACCTTC. Translating gives CAWSTTGYGYTF.